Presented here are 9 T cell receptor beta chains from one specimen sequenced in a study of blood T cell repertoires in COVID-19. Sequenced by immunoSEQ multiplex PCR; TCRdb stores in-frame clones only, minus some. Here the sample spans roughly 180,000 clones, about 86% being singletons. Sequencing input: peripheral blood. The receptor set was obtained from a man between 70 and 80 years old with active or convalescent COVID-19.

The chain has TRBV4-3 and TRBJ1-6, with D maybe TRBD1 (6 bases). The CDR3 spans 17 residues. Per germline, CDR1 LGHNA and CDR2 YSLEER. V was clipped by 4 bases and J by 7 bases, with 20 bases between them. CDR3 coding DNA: TGCGCCAGCAGCCGCCTGGGTAGGGGGAGCCCCAATTCACCCCTCCACTTT. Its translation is CASSRLGRGSPNSPLHF.

CDR3 loop: CASSRATGGNNSPLHF. DNA of the CDR3: TGCGCCAGCAGCCGAGCGACAGGGGGCAATAATTCACCCCTCCACTTT. The chain employs TRBV5-1 and TRBJ1-6; 10 bases line up with TRBD1. The J segment lost 5 bases and the V segment lost 4 bases, leaving 6 bases of the junction unmatched. The CDR3 is 16 residues long. In germline, CDR1 is SGHRS, CDR2 YFSETQ.

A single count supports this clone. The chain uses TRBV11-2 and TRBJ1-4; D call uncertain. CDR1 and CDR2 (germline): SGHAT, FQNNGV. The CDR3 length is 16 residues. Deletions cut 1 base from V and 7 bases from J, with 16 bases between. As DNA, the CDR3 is TGTGCCAGCAGCTTAGGCAGACTATTAGAGGTTGAAAAACTGTTTTTT. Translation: CASSLGRLLEVEKLFF.

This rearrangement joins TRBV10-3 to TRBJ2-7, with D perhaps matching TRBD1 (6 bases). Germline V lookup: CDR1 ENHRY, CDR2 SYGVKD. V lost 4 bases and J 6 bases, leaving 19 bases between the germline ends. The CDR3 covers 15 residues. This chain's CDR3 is CAISGQGLASGEQYF. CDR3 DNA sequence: TGTGCCATCAGTGGCCAGGGGCTGGCGTCTGGCGAGCAGTACTTC.

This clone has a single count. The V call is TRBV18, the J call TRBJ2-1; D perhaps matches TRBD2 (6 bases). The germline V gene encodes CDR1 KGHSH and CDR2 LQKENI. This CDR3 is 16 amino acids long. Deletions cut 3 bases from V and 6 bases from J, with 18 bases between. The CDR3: CASSPTQGGLLNEQFF. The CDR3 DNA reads TGTGCCAGCTCACCCACGCAGGGAGGCCTCCTCAATGAGCAGTTCTTC.

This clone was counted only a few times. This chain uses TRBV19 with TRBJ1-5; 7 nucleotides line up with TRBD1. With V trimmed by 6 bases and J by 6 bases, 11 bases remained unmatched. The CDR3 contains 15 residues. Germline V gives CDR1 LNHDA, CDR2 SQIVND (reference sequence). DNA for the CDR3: TGTGCCAGTAGGCGCAGACAGGGCTTCGGTCAGCCCCAGCATTTT. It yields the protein CASRRRQGFGQPQHF.

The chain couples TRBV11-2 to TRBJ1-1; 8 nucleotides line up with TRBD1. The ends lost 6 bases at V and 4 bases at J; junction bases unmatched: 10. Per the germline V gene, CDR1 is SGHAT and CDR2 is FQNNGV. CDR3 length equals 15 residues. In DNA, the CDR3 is TGTGCCAGCAGATCCTCAGGGGGCGAGGGCACTGAAGCTTTCTTT. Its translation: CASRSSGGEGTEAFF.

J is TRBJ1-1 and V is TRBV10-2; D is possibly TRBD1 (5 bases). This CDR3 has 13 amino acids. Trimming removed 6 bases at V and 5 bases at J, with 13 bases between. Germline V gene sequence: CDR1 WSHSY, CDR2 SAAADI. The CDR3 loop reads CASRSQGWTEAFF. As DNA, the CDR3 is TGCGCCAGCAGGAGTCAGGGTTGGACTGAAGCTTTCTTT.

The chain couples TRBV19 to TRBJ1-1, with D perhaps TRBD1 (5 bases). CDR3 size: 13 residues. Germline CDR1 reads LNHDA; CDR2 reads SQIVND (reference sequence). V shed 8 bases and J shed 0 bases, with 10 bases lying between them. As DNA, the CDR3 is TGTGCCAGTCATAGACAGATGAACACTGAAGCTTTCTTT. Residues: CASHRQMNTEAFF.